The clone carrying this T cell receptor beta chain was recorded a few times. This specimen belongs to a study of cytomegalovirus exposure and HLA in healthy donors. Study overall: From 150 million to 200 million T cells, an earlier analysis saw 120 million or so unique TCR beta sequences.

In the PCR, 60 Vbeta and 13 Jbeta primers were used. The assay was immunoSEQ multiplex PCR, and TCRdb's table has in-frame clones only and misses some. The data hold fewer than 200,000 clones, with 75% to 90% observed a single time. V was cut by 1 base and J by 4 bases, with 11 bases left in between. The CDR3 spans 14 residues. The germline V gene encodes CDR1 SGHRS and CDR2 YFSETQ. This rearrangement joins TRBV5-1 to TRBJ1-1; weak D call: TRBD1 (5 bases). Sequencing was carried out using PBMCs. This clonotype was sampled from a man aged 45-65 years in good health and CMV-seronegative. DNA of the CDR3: TGCGCCAGCAGCTTGACAGGCTCGAGCACTGAAGCTTTCTTT. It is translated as CASSLTGSSTEAFF.